The 30 T cell receptor beta chains given below trace back to one sample, sequenced in a study of blood T cell repertoires in COVID-19. Assay: immunoSEQ multiplex PCR; the TCRdb copy retains only in-frame clones and omits some. This table holds fewer than 250,000 clones, approximately 88% found once. The material sequenced was PBMCs or T cells enriched from blood (not recorded which). These receptors originate from a woman in her 30s who had been exposed to COVID-19.

The V gene is TRBV19, the J gene TRBJ2-3; TRBD2 matches 7 bases. The CDR3 runs to 14 residues. Germline-derived CDR1 and CDR2 are LNHDA and SQIVND (reference sequence). V trimming: 10 bases; J trimming: 6 bases; junction bases outside the gene matches: 13. CDR3 DNA sequence: TGTGCCACCAGCCGGACTAGGGAGTCCGATACGCAGTATTTT. It codes for CATSRTRESDTQYF.

A single count supports this clone. The chain uses TRBV15 and TRBJ1-5, with D maybe TRBD1 (5 bases). This CDR3 spans 14 amino acids. Germline lookup yields CDR1 LNHNV and CDR2 YYDKDF (reference sequence). The V end lost 4 bases, the J end lost 4 bases, and 11 bases lay between the germline ends. The CDR3 loop is CATSIDRINQPQHF. In nucleotides, the CDR3 is TGTGCCACCAGCATAGACAGAATTAATCAGCCCCAGCATTTT.

This chain connects TRBV29-1 to TRBJ1-6; D remains ambiguous. Germline-derived CDR1 and CDR2 are SQVTM and ANQGSEA. This CDR3 has 13 residues. Trimming took 6 bases from V and 5 from J, leaving 11 bases between them. The CDR3 sequence is CSVKEGNNSPLHF. DNA for the CDR3: TGCAGCGTCAAGGAGGGAAATAATTCACCCCTCCACTTT.

CDR3 loop: CASSLVLAVNTGELFF. CDR3 DNA: TGTGCCAGCAGCTTGGTCCTAGCGGTGAACACCGGGGAGCTGTTTTTT. The V and J genes are TRBV7-2 and TRBJ2-2, with TRBD2 identical over 7 bases. V shed 3 bases and J 1 base; nucleotides not matched to a gene: 5. Germline CDR1 is SGHTA and CDR2 is FQGNSA. This CDR3 has 16 amino acids.

The chain combines TRBV19 with TRBJ1-2, with 10 bases identical to TRBD1. Germline-derived CDR1 and CDR2 are LNHDA and SQIVND (reference sequence). This CDR3 is 15 amino acids long. Trimming at V came to 5 bases and at J to 7 bases, leaving 10 bases not matched to a gene. Here the CDR3 DNA reads TGTGCCAGTAGTCCCCAGACAGGGGGCAGTGGTGGCTACACCTTC. Its protein product is CASSPQTGGSGGYTF.

The rearrangement uses TRBV5-1 and TRBJ2-7; 10 bases match TRBD1. The CDR3 spans 18 residues. Germline loops: CDR1 SGHRS, CDR2 YFSETQ. Losses at the gene ends were 3 bases for V and 10 bases for J; bases not matched to a gene: 22. In nucleotides, the CDR3 is TGCGCCAGCAGCTGGTCTGGCAAGACCGATGGGACAGGGGCGGACCAGTACTTC. Translation: CASSWSGKTDGTGADQYF.

This clone was recorded only once. V and J are TRBV4-1 and TRBJ2-7, with D possibly matching TRBD1 (6 bases). In germline, CDR1 is MGHRA, CDR2 YSYEKL. The CDR3 is 17 amino acids. V gave up 2 bases and J gave up 0 bases, with 17 bases separating them. In DNA form, the CDR3 reads TGCGCCAGCAGCCAAATGTGGGGACACAGCCTCTCCTACGAGCAGTACTTC. This translates into CASSQMWGHSLSYEQYF.

The chain links TRBV4-1 to TRBJ2-5, with 13 bases that match TRBD2. V shed 1 base and J 5 bases; nucleotides not matched to a gene: 7. The CDR3 is 17 residues long. The V gene's germline CDR1 is MGHRA and CDR2 YSYEKL. For the CDR3, the DNA is TGCGCCAGCAGCCAAGTGACTAGCGGGAGGTGGGCGGAGACCCAGTACTTC. Protein: CASSQVTSGRWAETQYF.

This chain joins TRBV18 and TRBJ2-1, with 11 bases that match TRBD2. Germline CDR1 KGHSH, CDR2 LQKENI. V gave up 3 bases and J gave up 6 bases; unmatched junction bases: 4. The CDR3 is made up of 15 amino acids. The CDR3: CASSPGTSGGNEQFF. The CDR3 DNA reads as TGTGCCAGCTCACCTGGGACTAGCGGAGGCAATGAGCAGTTCTTC.

This chain links TRBV6-5 with TRBJ1-5; 8 nucleotides line up with TRBD1. The CDR3 has 14 residues. Trimming cost V 4 bases and J 6 bases; bases outside gene matches: 5. The V gene's germline CDR1 is MNHEY and CDR2 SVGAGI. In DNA, the CDR3 is TGTGCCAGCAGTTTGGGACAGGACGGTCAGCCCCAGCATTTT. This gives the protein CASSLGQDGQPQHF.

CDR3 nucleotide sequence: TGCGCCAGCAGTGGTGGACAGGATAATTCACCCCTCCACTTT. Translation gives CASSGGQDNSPLHF. This chain links TRBV5-1 with TRBJ1-6; 7 nucleotides match TRBD1. CDR1 and CDR2 from the germline V gene are SGHRS and YFSETQ. This CDR3 is 14 amino acids long. With V trimmed by 5 bases and J by 5 bases, 4 bases remained unmatched.

V gene TRBV28 combines with J gene TRBJ1-2; D not resolved. The germline V and J ends were trimmed by 6 bases and 4 bases, with 9 bases remaining between them. CDR1 is MDHEN, CDR2 SYDVKM, per germline. CDR3 length: 12 residues. The CDR3 spells CASRPYLYGYTF. In DNA, the CDR3 is TGTGCCAGCAGACCCTATCTCTATGGCTACACCTTC.

The gene calls are TRBV5-4 and TRBJ2-5; 15 bases line up with TRBD2. V trimming: 10 bases; J trimming: 2 bases; junction bases outside the gene matches: 6. Germline values: CDR1 SGHNT, CDR2 YYREEE (reference sequence). This CDR3 is 15 amino acids long. The CDR3 loop reads CAWTSGRVFQETQYF. Here the CDR3 DNA reads TGTGCCTGGACTAGCGGGAGGGTCTTTCAAGAGACCCAGTACTTC.

V gene TRBV2 combines with J gene TRBJ2-1; TRBD2 aligns across 11 bases. The CDR3 has 15 amino acids. V lost 6 bases and J lost 5; bases outside the gene matches: 6. Germline CDR1 is SNHLY and CDR2 is FYNNEI. Written as DNA, the CDR3 is TGTGCCAGCAGCCCGACTAGCGGGACCAACAATGAGCAGTTCTTC. Its protein product is CASSPTSGTNNEQFF.

The chain employs TRBV2 and TRBJ2-7, with TRBD2 identical over 8 bases. The junction had 17 bases not matched to a gene; V was cut back by 4 bases and J by 3 bases. Looked up from germline, CDR1 is SNHLY and CDR2 is FYNNEI. This CDR3 contains 18 residues. CDR3 DNA sequence: TGTGCCAGCAGTGTGGGGGCGGGAGGAGGTCTGAGGGGCTACGAGCAGTACTTC. It encodes CASSVGAGGGLRGYEQYF.

The chain carries TRBV7-9 and TRBJ1-3; TRBD1 agrees at 7 bases. There are 15 residues in the CDR3. In germline, CDR1 is SEHNR, CDR2 FQNEAQ (reference sequence). The J segment lost 0 bases and the V segment lost 5 bases, leaving 4 bases of the junction unmatched. The CDR3 loop reads CASSPTGASGNTIYF. The CDR3 DNA is TGTGCCAGCAGCCCAACAGGGGCCTCTGGAAACACCATATATTTT. Together with reference TRBV7-9 and TRBJ1-3, the CDR3 gives the full variable domain: DTGVSQNPRHKITKRGQNVTFRCDPISEHNRLYWYRQTLGQGPEFLTYFQNEAQLEKSRLLSDRFSAERPKGSFSTLEIQRTEQGDSAMYLCASSPTGASGNTIYFGEGSWLTVV.

This sequence joins TRBV19 and TRBJ2-5, with 14 bases aligning to TRBD2. J was trimmed by 5 bases and V by 6 bases; bases with no gene match: 5. Looked up from germline, CDR1 is LNHDA and CDR2 is SQIVND (reference sequence). CDR3 length: 15 amino acids. The CDR3 protein is CASSRTSGRMETQYF. In DNA form, the CDR3 reads TGTGCCAGTAGCAGGACTAGCGGGAGGATGGAGACCCAGTACTTC. Full variable domain (remainder filled in from reference TRBV19 and TRBJ2-5): DGGITQSPKYLFRKEGQNVTLSCEQNLNHDAMYWYRQDPGQGLRLIYYSQIVNDFQKGDIAEGYSVSREKKESFPLTVTSAQKNPTAFYLCASSRTSGRMETQYFGPGTRLLVL.

This clone was counted a single time. The rearrangement uses TRBV6-5 and TRBJ1-2, with TRBD1 identical over 9 bases. After removal of 0 bases from V and 8 bases from J, the junction contained 7 bases not matched to a gene. The CDR3 runs 15 residues. Germline V gives CDR1 MNHEY, CDR2 SVGAGI. CDR3 protein: CASSYSPGTGNGYTF. In DNA form, the CDR3 reads TGTGCCAGCAGTTACTCCCCCGGGACAGGGAACGGCTACACCTTC.

The chain recombines TRBV30 with TRBJ2-3, with D perhaps TRBD2 (6 bases). Per germline, CDR1 GTSNPN and CDR2 SVGIG (reference sequence). Trimming left V 3 bases short and J 6 bases short, with 16 bases between. CDR3 length: 14 residues. CDR3 sequence (DNA): TGTGCCTGGAGGGCGGGACCGTATGGGGATACGCAGTATTTT. Translating gives CAWRAGPYGDTQYF. The complete variable domain, with remaining parts taken from reference TRBV30 and TRBJ2-3, reads SQTIHQWPATLVQPVGSPLSLECTVEGTSNPNLYWYRQAAGRGLQLLFYSVGIGQISSEVPQNLSASRPQDRQFILSSKKLLLSDSGFYLCAWRAGPYGDTQYFGPGTRLTVL.

The chain employs TRBV2 and TRBJ1-4; TRBD1 matches 8 bases. V shed 4 bases and J 8 bases; nucleotides not matched to a gene: 6. The CDR3 is made up of 14 amino acids. Germline CDR1 SNHLY, CDR2 FYNNEI. CDR3 bases: TGTGCCAGCAGTGGGGACAGGATCATGGAAAAACTGTTTTTT. Residues: CASSGDRIMEKLFF. Full variable domain (outside the CDR3, taken from reference TRBV2 and TRBJ1-4): EPEVTQTPSHQVTQMGQEVILRCVPISNHLYFYWYRQILGQKVEFLVSFYNNEISEKSEIFDDQFSVERPDGSNFTLKIRSTKLEDSAMYFCASSGDRIMEKLFFGSGTQLSVL.

The genes are TRBV3-1 (or the pseudogene TRBV3-2) and TRBJ1-2; D call uncertain. CDR1 LGHDT and CDR2 YNNKEL come from the germline V gene (reference sequence). This CDR3 has 13 amino acids. V was trimmed by 1 base and J by 2 bases, leaving 5 bases between them. The CDR3 DNA reads TGTGCCAGCAGCCAAGTATCCAACTATGGCTACACCTTC. Encoded protein: CASSQVSNYGYTF.

This chain joins TRBV9 and TRBJ2-3, with a weak D call TRBD2 (7 bases). The CDR3 totals 15 residues. Germline loops: CDR1 SGDLS, CDR2 YYNGEE. With 4 bases removed from V and 5 bases from J, the gap between germline ends came to 17 bases. CDR3: CASSPAGALKDTQYF. In DNA form, the CDR3 reads TGTGCCAGCAGCCCCGCGGGGGCGCTCAAAGATACGCAGTATTTT. The variable domain in full, completed from reference TRBV9 and TRBJ2-3, reads DSGVTQTPKHLITATGQRVTLRCSPRSGDLSVYWYQQSLDQGLQFLIQYYNGEERAKGNILERFSAQQFPDLHSELNLSSLELGDSALYFCASSPAGALKDTQYFGPGTRLTVL.

V and J are TRBV6-5 and TRBJ2-1; TRBD2 aligns across 7 bases. This CDR3 has 14 residues. The V and J ends lost 6 bases and 7 bases, in that order; junction bases with no gene match: 9. Germline V gene data show CDR1 as MNHEY and CDR2 as SVGAGI. The chain's CDR3 is CASRADRLANEQFF. Here the CDR3 DNA reads TGTGCCAGCAGGGCCGATAGACTAGCAAATGAGCAGTTCTTC.

The gene calls are TRBV7-3 and TRBJ2-5; 12 nucleotides match TRBD2. The ends lost 5 bases at V and 5 bases at J; junction bases unmatched: 6. Germline V gene lookup returns CDR1 SGHTA and CDR2 FQGTGA. The CDR3 totals 15 residues. The CDR3 reads CASSPSGRAVETQYF. In nucleotides, the CDR3 is TGTGCCAGCAGCCCTAGCGGGAGGGCCGTGGAGACCCAGTACTTC.

The chain has TRBV11-2 and TRBJ1-3; TRBD1 matches at 8 bases. With 4 bases clipped from V and 9 bases from J, the junction kept 11 bases outside the gene matches. The CDR3 loop spans 15 amino acids. Germline CDR1 is SGHAT and CDR2 is FQNNGV. The CDR3 protein is CASSSYGTGNCTIYF. The DNA of the CDR3 is TGTGCCAGCAGCTCTTACGGGACAGGTAACTGCACCATATATTTT.

The chain employs TRBV4-1 and TRBJ1-4; 7 bases fit TRBD1. This CDR3 is 16 amino acids long. The germline V gene encodes CDR1 MGHRA and CDR2 YSYEKL. V was pared by 4 bases and J by 3 bases, with 8 bases of the junction left unmatched. CDR3 sequence (DNA): TGCGCCAGCAGCCGCCCCAGACAGGGTGCTAATGAAAAACTGTTTTTT. This codes for CASSRPRQGANEKLFF.

The chain uses TRBV2 and TRBJ1-6, with TRBD1 matching over 10 bases. The V gene end was trimmed by 4 bases and the J gene end by 3 bases; junction bases not matched to a gene: 3. Per germline, CDR1 SNHLY and CDR2 FYNNEI. CDR3 length: 16 amino acids. The CDR3 reads CASSAGTGDYNSPLHF. The CDR3 DNA reads as TGTGCCAGCAGTGCTGGGACAGGGGACTATAATTCACCCCTCCACTTT.

The chain links TRBV14 to TRBJ1-5, with TRBD1 identical over 7 bases. Germline CDR1 and CDR2: SGHDN and FVKESK. The V segment lost 0 bases and the J segment 3 bases; nucleotides outside the gene matches: 8. The CDR3 runs 17 residues. For the CDR3, the DNA is TGTGCCAGCAGCCAAGATCAGCGACAGGGTTCCAATCAGCCCCAGCATTTT. Translation: CASSQDQRQGSNQPQHF.

This chain connects TRBV6-5 to TRBJ2-7; D ambiguous. V lost 2 bases, J lost 4 bases, and 6 bases lay in between. The CDR3 covers 12 residues. Germline CDR1 MNHEY, CDR2 SVGAGI. The CDR3 is CASSYQRYEQYF. As DNA, the CDR3 is TGTGCCAGCAGTTACCAGAGGTACGAGCAGTACTTC.

The CDR3 DNA sequence: TGTGCCAGCAGTTGGGGAGGAGCGGGGGTCAATGAGCAGTTCTTC. Protein sequence: CASSWGGAGVNEQFF. The V call is TRBV6-1, the J call TRBJ2-1, with 8 bases aligning to TRBD2. CDR3 length: 15 amino acids. V trimming: 5 bases; J trimming: 6 bases; junction bases outside the gene matches: 9. Germline CDR1 and CDR2: MNHNS and SASEGT.